The source of this TCR beta chain is a study of blood T cell repertoires in COVID-19. Clones were sequenced by immunoSEQ multiplex PCR, and TCRdb holds only the in-frame ones, with some missing. Here the sample spans some 77,000 clones, nearly 85% being singletons. The CDR3 totals 14 residues. From germline, CDR1 is LGHDT and CDR2 YNNKEL (reference sequence). The V gene end was trimmed by 3 bases and the J gene end by 5 bases; junction bases not matched to a gene: 3. Sequenced sample: peripheral blood. The receptor was derived from a woman aged 55-69 years with acute or convalescent COVID-19. J is TRBJ2-5 and V is TRBV3-1 (or the pseudogene TRBV3-2); 10 bases line up with TRBD2. In DNA, the CDR3 is TGTGCCAGCAGCCACCTAGCGGGAGTTGAGACCCAGTACTTC. Residues: CASSHLAGVETQYF.